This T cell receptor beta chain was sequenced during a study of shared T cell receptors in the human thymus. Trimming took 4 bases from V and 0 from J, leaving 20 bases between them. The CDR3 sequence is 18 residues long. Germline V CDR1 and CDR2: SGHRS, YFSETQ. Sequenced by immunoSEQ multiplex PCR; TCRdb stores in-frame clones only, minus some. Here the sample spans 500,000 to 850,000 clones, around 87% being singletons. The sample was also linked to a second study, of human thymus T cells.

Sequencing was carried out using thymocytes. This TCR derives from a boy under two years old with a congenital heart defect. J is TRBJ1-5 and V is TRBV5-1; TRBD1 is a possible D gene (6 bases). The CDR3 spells CASSPGHMGGISNQPQHF. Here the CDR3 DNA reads TGCGCCAGCAGCCCGGGACATATGGGTGGGATTAGCAATCAGCCCCAGCATTTT.